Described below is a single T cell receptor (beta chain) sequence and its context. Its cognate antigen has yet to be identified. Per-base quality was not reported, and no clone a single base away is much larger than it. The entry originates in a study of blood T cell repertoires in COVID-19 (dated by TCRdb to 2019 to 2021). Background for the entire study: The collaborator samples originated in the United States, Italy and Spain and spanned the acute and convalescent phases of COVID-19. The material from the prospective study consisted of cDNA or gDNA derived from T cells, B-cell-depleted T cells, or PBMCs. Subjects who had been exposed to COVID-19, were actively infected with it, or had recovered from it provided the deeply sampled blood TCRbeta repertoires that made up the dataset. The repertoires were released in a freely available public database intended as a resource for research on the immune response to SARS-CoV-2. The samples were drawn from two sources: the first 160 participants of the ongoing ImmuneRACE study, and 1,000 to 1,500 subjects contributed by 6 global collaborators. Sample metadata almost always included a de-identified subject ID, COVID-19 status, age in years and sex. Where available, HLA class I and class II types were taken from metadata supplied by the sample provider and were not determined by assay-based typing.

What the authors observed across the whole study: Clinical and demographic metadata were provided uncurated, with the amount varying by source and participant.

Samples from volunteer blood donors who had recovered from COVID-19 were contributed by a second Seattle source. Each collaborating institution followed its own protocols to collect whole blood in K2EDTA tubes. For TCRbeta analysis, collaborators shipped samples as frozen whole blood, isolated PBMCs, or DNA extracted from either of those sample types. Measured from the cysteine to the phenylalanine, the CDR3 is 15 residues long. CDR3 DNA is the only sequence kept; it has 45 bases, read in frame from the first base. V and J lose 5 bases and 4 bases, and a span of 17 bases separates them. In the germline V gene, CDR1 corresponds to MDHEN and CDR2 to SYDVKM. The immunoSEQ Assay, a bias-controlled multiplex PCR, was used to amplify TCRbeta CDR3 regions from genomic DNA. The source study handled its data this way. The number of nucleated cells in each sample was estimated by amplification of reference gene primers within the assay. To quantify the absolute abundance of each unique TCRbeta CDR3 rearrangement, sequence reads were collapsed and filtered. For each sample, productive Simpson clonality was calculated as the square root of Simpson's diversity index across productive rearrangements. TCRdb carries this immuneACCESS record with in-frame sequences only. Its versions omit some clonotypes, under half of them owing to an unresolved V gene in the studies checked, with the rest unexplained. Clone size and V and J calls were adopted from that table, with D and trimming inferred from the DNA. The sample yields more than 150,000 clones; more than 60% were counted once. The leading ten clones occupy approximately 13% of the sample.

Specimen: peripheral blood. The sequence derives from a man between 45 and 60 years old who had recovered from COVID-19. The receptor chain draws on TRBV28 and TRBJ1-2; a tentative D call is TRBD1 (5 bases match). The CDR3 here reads CASSLQSDRSYGYTF. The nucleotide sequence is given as TGTGCCAGCAGTCTCCAGTCCGACAGATCCTATGGCTACACCTTC.